This is a list of T cell receptor beta chains from one sample in a study of beta chain features in type 1 diabetes. Method: immunoSEQ multiplex PCR; TCRdb's copy keeps in-frame clones and lacks some. This repertoire shows 200,000 to 250,000 clones, 68% found once; its top ten account for 0.053%. The specimen sequenced was naive CD4+ T cells from blood. These TCRs come from a man aged 25-40 years in good health. CDR3s include the opening cysteine and the closing phenylalanine or tryptophan. The D gene is left open where the match is weak. Only part of the rows carry a size: once, few, many, or a class if the clone is expanded.

DNA	CDR3	J	size	V	D	length
TGTGCCAGCAGCTCTAGCGGAATACAAGAGACCCAGTACTTC	CASSSSGIQETQYF	TRBJ2-5	-	TRBV7-9	TRBD2	14
TGTGCCAGCAGCTCAGGGGGAGCCCAGTACTTC	CASSSGGAQYF	TRBJ2-5	-	TRBV7-9	TRBD1	11
TGTGCCAGCAGCTTAGCTGGTGCTAGCGGGAGGGCAAGCTCCTACGAGCAGTACTTC	CASSLAGASGRASSYEQYF	TRBJ2-7	-	TRBV7-2	TRBD2	19
TGCGGCACGTTTGGGGGAGGATCTAACTATGGCTACACCTTC	CGTFGGGSNYGYTF	TRBJ1-2	-	TRBV29-1	-	14
TGTGCCAGCAGCCCCTGGACTGGGCCTAGCACAGATACGCAGTATTTT	CASSPWTGPSTDTQYF	TRBJ2-3	-	TRBV11-2	-	16
TGTGCCAGCAGCCCAGGGGGCATGAACACTGAAGCTTTCTTT	CASSPGGMNTEAFF	TRBJ1-1	-	TRBV27	TRBD1	14
TGTGCCAGCAGCTTAACCTACACAGATACGCAGTATTTT	CASSLTYTDTQYF	TRBJ2-3	-	TRBV7-2	-	13
TGTGCCAGCAGCCAACCCCTAGCGGGGGGGTCCTACAATGAGCAGTTCTTC	CASSQPLAGGSYNEQFF	TRBJ2-1	-	TRBV11-2	TRBD2	17
TGTGCCAGCAGGTACCATTTAACCGGGGGCTATGGCTACACCTTC	CASRYHLTGGYGYTF	TRBJ1-2	-	TRBV27	-	15
TGTGCCAGCAGCTCCGGACAGGGATCACTTCTTCAAAGTGCTTCCTACGAGCAGTACTTC	CASSSGQGSLLQSASYEQYF	TRBJ2-7	-	TRBV13	TRBD1	20
TGTGCCAGCAGCTTTAGCGGAGGGCTGAGGAATGAGCAGTTCTTC	CASSFSGGLRNEQFF	TRBJ2-1	-	TRBV7-2	-	15
TGTGCCAGCAGGGAACTAGCGGGAGCCGAGACCCAGTACTTC	CASRELAGAETQYF	TRBJ2-5	few	TRBV5-6	TRBD2	14
TGCAGTGCTAGACGCACAGATACGCAGTATTTT	CSARRTDTQYF	TRBJ2-3	once	TRBV20-1	-	11
TGCGCCAGCAGGAGAGCGGACAGCACAGATACGCAGTATTTT	CASRRADSTDTQYF	TRBJ2-3	-	TRBV5-1	-	14
TGTGCCAGCAGCTTAGATAGACTCAGGAACACTGAAGCTTTCTTT	CASSLDRLRNTEAFF	TRBJ1-1	-	TRBV11-2	-	15
TGTGCCAGCAGCGTCTTACCGGGGGCCTACGAGCAGTACTTC	CASSVLPGAYEQYF	TRBJ2-7	-	TRBV9	-	14
TGTGCCAGCAGCTTCCGAGGCAGCACAGATACGCAGTATTTT	CASSFRGSTDTQYF	TRBJ2-3	-	TRBV9	-	14
TGTGCCTGGATTAGGCCCCAGCTAAGGTTTTTGGGCAATGAGCAGTTCTTC	CAWIRPQLRFLGNEQFF	TRBJ2-1	few	TRBV30	-	17
TGCAGCGTTGAAGTGCCTACCTCCTACAATGAGCAGTTCTTC	CSVEVPTSYNEQFF	TRBJ2-1	-	TRBV29-1	-	14
TGTGCCTGGAGTGTCGGGATGACGCAGTATTTT	CAWSVGMTQYF	TRBJ2-3	-	TRBV30	-	11
TGTGCCACCAGCAGAGATGGAGAGACCCAGTACTTC	CATSRDGETQYF	TRBJ2-5	-	TRBV15	-	12
TGTGCCAGCAGTTTATCCGGACTCCGAGAGACCCAGTACTTC	CASSLSGLRETQYF	TRBJ2-5	-	TRBV27	-	14
TGTGCCAGCAGTAACCGGGACAGCTTCTACAATGAGCAGTTCTTC	CASSNRDSFYNEQFF	TRBJ2-1	-	TRBV25-1	TRBD1	15
TGCGCCAGCAGCCAAGAAGGGTACAGGGGTAGCTACAATGAGCAGTTCTTC	CASSQEGYRGSYNEQFF	TRBJ2-1	-	TRBV4-1	TRBD1	17
TGTGCCAGCAGCTTCACGGGGCTTAACAATGAGCAGTTCTTC	CASSFTGLNNEQFF	TRBJ2-1	-	TRBV7-9	-	14
TGTGCCAGCAGGGGGGGACTTTCCACAGATACGCAGTATTTT	CASRGGLSTDTQYF	TRBJ2-3	few	TRBV2	-	14
TGTGCCAGCAGACCGGGACTAGGGTACGAGCAGTACTTC	CASRPGLGYEQYF	TRBJ2-7	-	TRBV7-2	TRBD2	13
TGCGCCAGCAGCCAAGACGGGGGTCCCTACGAGCAGTACTTC	CASSQDGGPYEQYF	TRBJ2-7	-	TRBV4-3	-	14
TGTGCCAGCAGACCAGACAGGGCCAGATACGAGCAGTACTTC	CASRPDRARYEQYF	TRBJ2-7	-	TRBV7-2	TRBD1	14
TGTGCCAGCAGCCCTACAGGGTCCGGGGCCAACGTCCTGACTTTC	CASSPTGSGANVLTF	TRBJ2-6	-	TRBV7-8	-	15
TGTGCCTGGAGTCCTCTTAGGACTATCGGAAACACCATATATTTT	CAWSPLRTIGNTIYF	TRBJ1-3	-	TRBV30	-	15
TGCAGCGTTGAAGTAGTGGACAGCAACTATGGCTACACCTTC	CSVEVVDSNYGYTF	TRBJ1-2	few	TRBV29-1	-	14
TGTGCCAGTAGGTACAGGGGCGATACGCAGTATTTT	CASRYRGDTQYF	TRBJ2-3	-	TRBV19	TRBD1	12
TGCAGTGCTTTAATCCTCTACGAGCAGTACTTC	CSALILYEQYF	TRBJ2-7	-	TRBV20-1	-	11
TGTGCCAGCAGTGCCGGGACTAGCGGGAACCGCGAGCAGTTCTTC	CASSAGTSGNREQFF	TRBJ2-1	-	TRBV6-1	TRBD2	15
TGTGCCTGGCGACAGGGGGGAGGTTACGAGCAGTACTTC	CAWRQGGGYEQYF	TRBJ2-7	few	TRBV30	TRBD1	13
TGTGCCATCAGTGAGAACTCCTACGAGCAGTACTTC	CAISENSYEQYF	TRBJ2-7	-	TRBV10-3	-	12
TGCAGCGTTGAAAATCACGCTAGCGGGAGCACAGATACGCAGTATTTT	CSVENHASGSTDTQYF	TRBJ2-3	-	TRBV29-1	TRBD2	16
TGTGCCTGGAGTGGCAGGGTCGACACTGAAGCTTTCTTT	CAWSGRVDTEAFF	TRBJ1-1	-	TRBV30	-	13
TGTGCCTGGAGTCTGCAGACATACAATGAGCAGTTCTTC	CAWSLQTYNEQFF	TRBJ2-1	few	TRBV30	-	13
TGCAGCGCCCCCTCCCCGCGGGCTAGCGGGAGGTCGCAAGAGACCCAGTACTTC	CSAPSPRASGRSQETQYF	TRBJ2-5	-	TRBV29-1	TRBD2	18
TGTGCCAGCAGCCAAAACAGGGTCGGGACTGAAGCTTTCTTT	CASSQNRVGTEAFF	TRBJ1-1	-	TRBV4-2	-	14
TGCGCCAGCAGCCAAGGACTTCCAGGCACAGATACGCAGTATTTT	CASSQGLPGTDTQYF	TRBJ2-3	-	TRBV4-1	-	15
TGTGCCAGCAGCCCCCCCGGGACTAGGAGCACAGATACGCAGTATTTT	CASSPPGTRSTDTQYF	TRBJ2-3	few	TRBV7-9	TRBD2	16
TGCAGCGTCTCGGACGGCTGGGAGACCCAGTACTTC	CSVSDGWETQYF	TRBJ2-5	-	TRBV29-1	-	12
TGTGCCAGCAGCGTAGCGGGGGACCCAAAATGGGAGACCCAGTACTTC	CASSVAGDPKWETQYF	TRBJ2-5	-	TRBV9	-	16
TGTGCCTGGAGTGTAGGAACCTACGCGAACACCGGGGAGCTGTTTTTT	CAWSVGTYANTGELFF	TRBJ2-2	-	TRBV30	-	16